The sequence of this TCR beta chain was determined in a study of regulatory T cells in long-lasting Graves disease. Study details: Under 3 months of antithyroid drugs had been taken by newly diagnosed Graves' patients. Study-level points and caveats: Fewer public clonotypes were shared by new patients (over 950) than by persistent patients (around 2,800).

Stated time point: newly diagnosed GD, antithyroid drugs for less than 3 months. PBMCs provided the RNA from which the TCR library was made. Regarding this clonotype: The antigen is undetermined.

The germline gives CDR1 SGHTS, CDR2 YDEGEE. The J segment lost 1 base and the V segment lost 4 bases, leaving 3 bases of the junction unmatched. The CDR3 totals 16 residues. Building the TCR beta libraries relied on iRepertoire HTBI primers, and CDR3 regions underwent Arm-PCR. TCRdb reanalysed the multiplex PCR reads using MiXCR and keeps one entry per CDR3 protein. This sample has 350,000 to 500,000 distinct CDR3 sequences, with 12% to 15% found just once. These same records also appear under a second study, on T cells in Graves' hyperthyroidism and ophthalmopathy. As that report states: When the TCR CDR3 underwent first-round RT-PCR, the HTBI primer set was used.

Sample: peripheral blood mononuclear cells (PBMCs), taken at new diagnosis, from a patient treated with antithyroid drugs. The TCR sequence derives from a woman aged 45 to 65 with Graves disease. The chain uses TRBV5-8 and TRBJ1-5; 12 bases align to TRBD1. The CDR3 is CASSPGTGGSNQPQHF. For the CDR3, the DNA is TGTGCCAGCAGCCCTGGGACAGGGGGCAGCAATCAGCCCCAGCATTTT.